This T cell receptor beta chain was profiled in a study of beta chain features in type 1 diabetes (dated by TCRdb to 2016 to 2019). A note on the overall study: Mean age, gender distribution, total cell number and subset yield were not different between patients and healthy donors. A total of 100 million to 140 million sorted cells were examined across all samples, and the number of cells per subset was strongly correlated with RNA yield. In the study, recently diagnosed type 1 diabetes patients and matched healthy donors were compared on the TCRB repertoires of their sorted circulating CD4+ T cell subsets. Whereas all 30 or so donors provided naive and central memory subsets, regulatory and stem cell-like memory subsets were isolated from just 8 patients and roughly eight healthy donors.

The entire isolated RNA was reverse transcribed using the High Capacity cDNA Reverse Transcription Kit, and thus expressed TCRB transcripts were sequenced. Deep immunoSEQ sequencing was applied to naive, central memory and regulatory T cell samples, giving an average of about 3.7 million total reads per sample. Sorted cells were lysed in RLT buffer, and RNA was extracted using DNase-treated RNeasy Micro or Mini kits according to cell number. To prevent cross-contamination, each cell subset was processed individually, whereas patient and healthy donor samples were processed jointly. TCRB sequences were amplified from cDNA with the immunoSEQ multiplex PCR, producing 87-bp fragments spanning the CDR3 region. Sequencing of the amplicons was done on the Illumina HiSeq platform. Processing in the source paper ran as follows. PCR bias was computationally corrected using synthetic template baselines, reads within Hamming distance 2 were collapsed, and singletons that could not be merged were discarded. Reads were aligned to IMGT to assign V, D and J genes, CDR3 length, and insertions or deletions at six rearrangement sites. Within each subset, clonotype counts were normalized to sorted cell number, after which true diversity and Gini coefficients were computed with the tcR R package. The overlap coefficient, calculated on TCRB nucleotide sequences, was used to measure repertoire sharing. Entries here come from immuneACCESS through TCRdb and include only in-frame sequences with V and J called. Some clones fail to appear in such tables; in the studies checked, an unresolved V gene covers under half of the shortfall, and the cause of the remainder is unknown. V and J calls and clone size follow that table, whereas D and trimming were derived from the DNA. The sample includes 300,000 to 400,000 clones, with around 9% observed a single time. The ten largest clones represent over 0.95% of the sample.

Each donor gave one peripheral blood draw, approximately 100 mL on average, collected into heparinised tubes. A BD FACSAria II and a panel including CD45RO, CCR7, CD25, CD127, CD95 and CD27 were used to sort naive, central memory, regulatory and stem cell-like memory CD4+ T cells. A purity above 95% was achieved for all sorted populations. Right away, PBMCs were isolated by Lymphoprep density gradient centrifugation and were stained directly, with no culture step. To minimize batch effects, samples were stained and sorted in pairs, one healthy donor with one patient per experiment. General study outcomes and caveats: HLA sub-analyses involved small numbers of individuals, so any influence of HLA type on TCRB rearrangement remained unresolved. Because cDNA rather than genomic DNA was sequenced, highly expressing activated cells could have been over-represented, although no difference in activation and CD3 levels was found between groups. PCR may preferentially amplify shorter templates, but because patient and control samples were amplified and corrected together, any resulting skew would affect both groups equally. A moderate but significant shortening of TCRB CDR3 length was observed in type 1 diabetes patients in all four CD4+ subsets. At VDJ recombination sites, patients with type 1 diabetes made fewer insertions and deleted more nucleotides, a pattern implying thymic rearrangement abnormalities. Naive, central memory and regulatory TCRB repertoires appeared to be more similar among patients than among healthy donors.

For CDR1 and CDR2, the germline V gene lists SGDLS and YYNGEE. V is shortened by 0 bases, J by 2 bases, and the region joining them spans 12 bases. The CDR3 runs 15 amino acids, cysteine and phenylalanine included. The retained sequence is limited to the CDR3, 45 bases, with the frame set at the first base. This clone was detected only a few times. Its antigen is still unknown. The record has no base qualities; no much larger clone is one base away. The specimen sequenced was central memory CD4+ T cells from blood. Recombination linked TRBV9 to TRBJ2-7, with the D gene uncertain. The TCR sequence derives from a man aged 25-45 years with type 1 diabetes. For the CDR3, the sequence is CASSVAGTTPYEQYF. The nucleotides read TGTGCCAGCAGCGTAGCGGGTACTACCCCCTACGAGCAGTACTTC.